The entry below describes one T cell receptor beta chain. Its antigen is unidentified. From the germline J gene comes the end of the CDR3, since the read stops 3 residues before it. This specimen belongs to a study of T cell clonality in common variable immunodeficiency. Study results and limitations: Reportedly, TCR beta sequences from common variable immunodeficiency showed fewer deletions and N-nucleotide insertions. What drives increased CVID clonality needs T cell subpopulation sequencing. CVID subjects showed higher TCRbeta clonality than healthy controls.

This CDR3 region has 12 residues. The junction had 7 bases not matched to a gene; V was cut back by 8 bases and J by 7 bases. Germline assignment: CDR1 MNHEY and CDR2 SVGEGT. Blood came from CVID subjects not ill and not taking immunomodulatory or immunosuppressive medication. This table comes from immunoSEQ multiplex PCR, and its TCRdb copy is limited to in-frame clones, with some not included. The table lists 25,000 or so clones, with no singletons. This receptor was obtained from a human donor with common variable immunodeficiency. V gene TRBV6-2 or TRBV6-3 combines with J gene TRBJ1-2; 7 bases line up with TRBD1. Sequencing was carried out using peripheral blood mononuclear cells. The CDR3 is CASGRGRSGYTF. The DNA read from the CDR3 is TGTGCCAGCGGGAGGGGGCGAAGTGGC.